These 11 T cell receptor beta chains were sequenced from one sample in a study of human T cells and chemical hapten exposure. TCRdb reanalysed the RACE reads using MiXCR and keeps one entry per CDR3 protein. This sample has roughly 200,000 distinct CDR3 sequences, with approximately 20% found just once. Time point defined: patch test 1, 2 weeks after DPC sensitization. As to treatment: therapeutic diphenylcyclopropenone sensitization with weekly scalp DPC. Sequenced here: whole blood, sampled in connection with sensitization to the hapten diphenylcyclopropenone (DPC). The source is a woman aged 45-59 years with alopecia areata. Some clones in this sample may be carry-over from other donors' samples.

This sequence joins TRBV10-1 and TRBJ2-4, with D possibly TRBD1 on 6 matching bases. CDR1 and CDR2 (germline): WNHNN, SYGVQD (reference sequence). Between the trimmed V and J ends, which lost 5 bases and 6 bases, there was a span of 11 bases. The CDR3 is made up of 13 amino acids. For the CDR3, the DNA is TGCGCCAGCAGTCCGACAGGATCAAACATTCAGTACTTC. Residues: CASSPTGSNIQYF.

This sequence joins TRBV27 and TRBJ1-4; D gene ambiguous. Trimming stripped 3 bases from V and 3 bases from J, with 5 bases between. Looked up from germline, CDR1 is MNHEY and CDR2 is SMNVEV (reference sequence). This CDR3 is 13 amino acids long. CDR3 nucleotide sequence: TGTGCCAGCAGTTTCCAGCCTAATGAAAAACTGTTTTTT. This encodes CASSFQPNEKLFF.

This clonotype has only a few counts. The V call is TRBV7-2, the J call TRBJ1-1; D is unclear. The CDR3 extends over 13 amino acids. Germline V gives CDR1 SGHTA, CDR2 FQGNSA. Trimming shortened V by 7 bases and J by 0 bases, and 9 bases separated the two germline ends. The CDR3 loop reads CASILVMNTEAFF. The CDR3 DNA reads TGTGCCAGCATCCTAGTGATGAACACTGAAGCTTTCTTT. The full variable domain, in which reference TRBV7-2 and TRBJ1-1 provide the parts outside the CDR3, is GAGVSQSPSNKVTEKGKDVELRCDPISGHTALYWYRQSLGQGLEFLIYFQGNSAPDKSGLPSDRFSAERTGGSVSTLTIQRTQQEDSAVYLCASILVMNTEAFFGQGTRLTVV.

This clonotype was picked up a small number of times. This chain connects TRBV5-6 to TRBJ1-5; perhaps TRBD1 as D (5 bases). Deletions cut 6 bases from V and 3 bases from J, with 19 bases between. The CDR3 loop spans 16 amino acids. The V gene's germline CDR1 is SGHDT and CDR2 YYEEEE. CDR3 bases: TGTGCCAGCACCTCCGGAGCAGGGACCTACAATCAGCCCCAGCATTTT. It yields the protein CASTSGAGTYNQPQHF.

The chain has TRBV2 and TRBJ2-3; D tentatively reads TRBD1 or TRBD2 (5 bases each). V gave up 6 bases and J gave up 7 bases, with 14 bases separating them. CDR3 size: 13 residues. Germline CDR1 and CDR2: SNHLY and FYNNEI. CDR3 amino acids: CASRGTVDYTQYF. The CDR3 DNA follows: TGTGCCAGCAGAGGGACGGTGGACTATACGCAGTATTTT.

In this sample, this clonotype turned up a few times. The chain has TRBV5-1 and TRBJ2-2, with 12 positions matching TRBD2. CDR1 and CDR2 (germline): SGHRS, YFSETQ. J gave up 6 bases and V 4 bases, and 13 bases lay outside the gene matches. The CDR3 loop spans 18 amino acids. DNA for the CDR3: TGCGCCAGCAGCGGAGGACTAGCGGGATCCCTTTACGCCGGGGAGCTGTTTTTT. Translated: CASSGGLAGSLYAGELFF.

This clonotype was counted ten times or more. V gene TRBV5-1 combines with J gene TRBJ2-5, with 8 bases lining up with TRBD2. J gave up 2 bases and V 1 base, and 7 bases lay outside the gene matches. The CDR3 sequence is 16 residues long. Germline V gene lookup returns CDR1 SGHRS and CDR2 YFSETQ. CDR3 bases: TGCGCCAGCAGCTTGAACAGCGGGAGAGGTCAAGAGACCCAGTACTTC. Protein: CASSLNSGRGQETQYF.

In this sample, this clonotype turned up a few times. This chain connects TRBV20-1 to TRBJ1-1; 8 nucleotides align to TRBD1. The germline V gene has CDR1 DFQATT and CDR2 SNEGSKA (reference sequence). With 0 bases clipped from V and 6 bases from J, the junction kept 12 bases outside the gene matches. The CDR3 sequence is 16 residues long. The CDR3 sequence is CSARDSTRGRVAEAFF. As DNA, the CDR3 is TGCAGTGCTAGAGATTCGACCAGGGGGCGGGTCGCTGAAGCTTTCTTT.

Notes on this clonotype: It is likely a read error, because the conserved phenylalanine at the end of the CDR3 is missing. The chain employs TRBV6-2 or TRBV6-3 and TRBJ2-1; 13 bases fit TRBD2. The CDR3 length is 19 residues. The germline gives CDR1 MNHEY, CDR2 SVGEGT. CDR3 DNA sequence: TGTGTCAGCAGTCCGGGACTAGCGGGATTGCCCGGCTCCTACAATGAGCAGTTCCTC. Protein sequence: CVSSPGLAGLPGSYNEQFL.

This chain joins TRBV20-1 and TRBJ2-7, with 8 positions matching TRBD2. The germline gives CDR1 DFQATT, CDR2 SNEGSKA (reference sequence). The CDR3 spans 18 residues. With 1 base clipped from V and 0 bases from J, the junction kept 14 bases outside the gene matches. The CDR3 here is CSARGAGEHSPYSYEQYF. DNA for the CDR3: TGCAGTGCTAGAGGAGCGGGAGAGCATTCACCCTACTCCTACGAGCAGTACTTC.

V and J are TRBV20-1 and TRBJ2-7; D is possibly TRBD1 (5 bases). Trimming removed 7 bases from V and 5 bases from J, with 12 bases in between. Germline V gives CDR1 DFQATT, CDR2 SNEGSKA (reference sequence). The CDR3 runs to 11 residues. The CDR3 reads CSGRAYDEQYF. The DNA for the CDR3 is TGCAGTGGCAGGGCCTACGACGAGCAGTACTTC.